This T cell receptor (beta chain) was sequenced in a study of regulatory T cells in long-lasting Graves disease. Combining iRepertoire HTBI primers with Arm-PCR of CDR3 regions, the authors built TCR beta libraries. TCRdb redid the calling of the multiplex PCR reads with MiXCR, one entry per CDR3 protein. The sample holds approximately 400,000 distinct CDR3 sequences, less than 25% seen once. General study findings and limits: More public clonotypes were shared by persistent patients (fewer than 3,000) than by new patients (approximately 990). Persistent Graves' patients possessed reduced TCR diversity relative to recently diagnosed ones.

Time point described: persistent/refractory GD, antithyroid drugs over 5 years with positive TRAb. From RNA extracted from PBMCs, the TCR library was made. V lost 11 bases to trimming and J lost 0 bases, with 13 bases between them. This CDR3 has 14 amino acids. Germline CDR1 SNHLY, CDR2 FYNNEI. This clonotype was found many times. Its cognate antigen is unknown. The origin of this receptor is a female donor with Graves disease. The chain uses TRBV2 and TRBJ1-4; no definite D call. Sample: peripheral blood mononuclear cells (PBMCs), taken when the disease was refractory, from a patient treated with antithyroid drugs. The CDR3 region is CACRLQATNEKLFF. DNA of the CDR3: TGTGCCTGTCGACTCCAGGCAACTAATGAAAAACTGTTTTTT.